This TCR beta chain was recovered during a study of immune cell composition in non-small cell lung cancer. Findings and limits, study-wide: Tumour TCR-beta clonality was not significantly tied to smoking pack-years. Squamous carcinomas (around 80%) more often had tumour-associated clones >0.5% than adenocarcinomas (roughly 35%).

The data were produced by immunoSEQ multiplex PCR, yet TCRdb's version contains in-frame clones alone and is incomplete. The sample carries 6,600 or so clones, approximately 71% recorded once. The normal lung sample lay at least 3 cm, and maximally far, from the tumour. Trimming pared 4 bases from V and 2 bases from J, leaving 12 bases between. Germline V gene lookup returns CDR1 SEHNR and CDR2 FQNEAQ (reference sequence). The length of the CDR3 is 16 residues. This clone was counted once. The antigen remains unidentified. The TCR comes from a human donor with non-small cell lung cancer. The chain links TRBV7-9 to TRBJ1-6, with a possible D match to TRBD1 (5 bases). Material: non-adjacent lung tissue. The CDR3 here is CASSSIGGAYNSPLHF. In DNA form, the CDR3 reads TGTGCCAGCAGCTCGATCGGGGGGGCCTATAATTCACCCCTCCACTTT. Variable domain in full (rest from reference TRBV7-9 and TRBJ1-6): DTGVSQNPRHKITKRGQNVTFRCDPISEHNRLYWYRQTLGQGPEFLTYFQNEAQLEKSRLLSDRFSAERPKGSFSTLEIQRTEQGDSAMYLCASSSIGGAYNSPLHFGNGTRLTVT.